Reported below is one T cell receptor (beta chain). This sample is drawn from a study of T cell responses to AZD1222 COVID-19 vaccine. The data were produced by immunoSEQ multiplex PCR, yet TCRdb's version contains in-frame clones alone and is incomplete. The sample lists about 150,000 clones, roughly nine tenths seen once, with 5.1% in the top ten. Per the germline V gene, CDR1 is SGHTA and CDR2 is FQGNSA. V lost 6 bases, J lost 0 bases, and 9 bases lay in between. The CDR3 spans 14 residues. The J gene is TRBJ1-3, the V gene TRBV7-2; no clear D gene. This receptor was identified in an adult in good health. The sample in question was peripheral blood, obtained on day 0 of AZD1222 vaccination. The CDR3 here is CASSPSNSGNTIYF. The CDR3 DNA reads TGTGCCAGCAGTCCCTCCAACTCTGGAAACACCATATATTTT.